Shown below are 26 T cell receptor beta chains from a single sample sequenced in a study of T cell responses to AZD1222 COVID-19 vaccine (dated by TCRdb to the early 2020s). Library creation used the immunoSEQ multiplex PCR assay. TCRdb took over this immuneACCESS table, retaining in-frame rearrangements with V and J assigned. Such tables are incomplete; in checked studies, under half of the missing clones stem from an unresolved V gene, and the remainder is unexplained. Within this sample are some 31,000 clones, with around nine tenths of them counted one time only. 11% to 15% of the sample is in the top ten clones. This specimen's time point label, per the study, means: about 28 days (+/-7) after the second vaccine dose. The specimen comprised peripheral blood, sampled 28 days after the second AZD1222 dose. Source of these receptors: an adult who received the AZD1222 COVID-19 vaccine.

This clone is a singleton in its sample. V is TRBV6-5 and J is TRBJ2-7; 10 positions agree with TRBD2. Looked up from germline, CDR1 is MNHEY and CDR2 is SVGAGI. The V and J ends lost 5 bases and 2 bases, in that order; junction bases with no gene match: 6. This CDR3 comprises 15 residues. The CDR3 reads CASSPVAGGTYEQYF. DNA of the CDR3: TGTGCCAGCAGTCCCGTAGCGGGGGGAACCTACGAGCAGTACTTC.

This sequence joins TRBV28 and TRBJ2-7; a weak D match, TRBD1 (5 bases). The CDR3 covers 14 residues. V lost 6 bases, J lost 4 bases, and 16 bases lay in between. Per the germline V gene, CDR1 is MDHEN and CDR2 is SYDVKM. The CDR3 spells CASSFPQTGYEQYF. CDR3 bases: TGTGCCAGCAGCTTCCCACAAACAGGATACGAGCAGTACTTC.

V usage is TRBV18 and J usage is TRBJ1-2; no clear D. The V end was cut by 3 bases, the J end by 5 bases, with 10 bases between. The CDR3 consists of 13 residues. Per germline, CDR1 KGHSH and CDR2 LQKENI. The CDR3 coding sequence is TGTGCCAGCTCACCTACATCAGAGTATGGCTACACCTTC. Its protein product is CASSPTSEYGYTF.

The chain carries TRBV6-2 or TRBV6-3 and TRBJ2-7; no clear D. CDR1 and CDR2 from the germline V gene are MNHEY and SVGEGT. The length of the CDR3 is 15 residues. V was cut by 3 bases and J by 2 bases, with 14 bases left in between. CDR3 sequence reads: CASSYSASQTYEQYF. In nucleotides, the CDR3 is TGTGCCAGCAGTTATTCGGCCTCCCAAACCTACGAGCAGTACTTC.

The chain combines TRBV7-9 with TRBJ2-7; 8 bases match TRBD1. The V gene end was trimmed by 4 bases and the J gene end by 2 bases; junction bases not matched to a gene: 7. The CDR3 covers 15 residues. CDR1 is SEHNR, CDR2 FQNEAQ, per germline (reference sequence). For the CDR3, the DNA is TGTGCCAGCAGCTCCCCTGACAGGGGAACCTACGAGCAGTACTTC. Translation: CASSSPDRGTYEQYF.

V is TRBV10-3 and J is TRBJ2-7; D is ambiguous. CDR1 ENHRY and CDR2 SYGVKD come from the germline V gene. The CDR3 is 14 amino acids. Trimming removed 5 bases at V and 1 base at J, with 12 bases between. As DNA, the CDR3 is TGTGCCATCAGTTCGTTGTCCGAGTCCTACGAGCAGTACTTC. It is translated as CAISSLSESYEQYF.

The gene calls are TRBV4-1 and TRBJ2-6; D unresolved. Germline-derived CDR1 and CDR2 are MGHRA and YSYEKL. V was trimmed by 1 base and J by 0 bases, leaving 7 bases between them. The CDR3 covers 16 residues. This CDR3 is CASSQVAHSGANVLTF. The CDR3 region has the DNA TGCGCCAGCAGCCAAGTAGCCCACTCTGGGGCCAACGTCCTGACTTTC.

This rearrangement joins TRBV5-5 to TRBJ1-2; 10 bases match TRBD1. The junction had 4 bases not matched to a gene; V was cut back by 1 base and J by 4 bases. Germline CDR1 SGHKS, CDR2 YYEKEE (reference sequence). The CDR3 is 15 amino acids. The CDR3 nucleotides read TGTGCCAGCAGCTTGAGGACAGGGGGGGCCTATGGCTACACCTTC. Translated: CASSLRTGGAYGYTF.

CDR3 sequence (DNA): TGCGCCAGCAGCTCGGGACAGGGGCTCACCGGGGAGCTGTTTTTT. Translated, it gives CASSSGQGLTGELFF. The rearrangement joins TRBV5-1 to TRBJ2-2; 10 nucleotides align to TRBD1. The CDR3 has 15 amino acids. Germline CDR1 SGHRS, CDR2 YFSETQ. V dropped 3 bases and J dropped 4; count of bases not matched to a gene: 3.

The chain couples TRBV2 to TRBJ1-3, with a possible D match to TRBD1 (5 bases). Deletions cut 8 bases from V and 5 bases from J, with 22 bases between. CDR3 size: 16 residues. Germline lookup yields CDR1 SNHLY and CDR2 FYNNEI. The chain's CDR3 is CASLLGQGGWRNTIYF. The CDR3 DNA follows: TGTGCCAGCTTATTGGGCCAGGGTGGTTGGAGAAACACCATATATTTT.

The J gene is TRBJ1-3, the V gene TRBV7-2, with D maybe TRBD1 (5 bases). Germline CDR1 and CDR2: SGHTA and FQGNSA. V was trimmed by 5 bases and J by 4 bases, leaving 15 bases between them. The CDR3 is 15 amino acids. The CDR3 protein is CASSATGGVGNTIYF. In DNA, the CDR3 is TGTGCCAGCAGCGCGACGGGAGGGGTCGGAAACACCATATATTTT. The full variable domain, its missing parts supplied by reference TRBV7-2 and TRBJ1-3, is GAGVSQSPSNKVTEKGKDVELRCDPISGHTALYWYRQSLGQGLEFLIYFQGNSAPDKSGLPSDRFSAERTGGSVSTLTIQRTQQEDSAVYLCASSATGGVGNTIYFGEGSWLTVV.

This clone occurred once. CDR3 region: CASSLSGTHEQFF. Here the CDR3 DNA reads TGTGCCAGCAGCTTGTCAGGGACCCATGAGCAGTTCTTC. V gene TRBV5-5 combines with J gene TRBJ2-1, with D tentatively TRBD1 or TRBD2 (5 bases each). The V gene's germline CDR1 is SGHKS and CDR2 YYEKEE (reference sequence). The CDR3 runs to 13 residues. The V gene lost 1 base and the J gene lost 8 bases, with 10 bases spanning the gap.

This clone was seen just once. The genes are TRBV4-2 and TRBJ2-2, with 7 bases lining up with TRBD1. This CDR3 contains 16 residues. Germline CDR1 reads LGHNA; CDR2 reads YNFKEQ. J gave up 7 bases and V 0 bases, and 8 bases lay outside the gene matches. The CDR3 DNA reads TGTGCCAGCAGCCAAGAGTCAAGGGGGCGGGTCGGGGAGCTGTTTTTT. Its translation: CASSQESRGRVGELFF.

The V call is TRBV12-3 or TRBV12-4, the J call TRBJ2-1; D not certain. The CDR3 spans 11 residues. Between the trimmed V and J ends, which lost 2 bases and 9 bases, there was a span of 5 bases. The CDR3 protein is CASSLRGEQFF. The CDR3 nucleotides are TGTGCCAGCAGTTTACGAGGTGAGCAGTTCTTC.

This chain joins TRBV28 and TRBJ1-6, with 9 bases lining up with TRBD1. Germline CDR1 MDHEN, CDR2 SYDVKM. Trimming took 6 bases from V and 7 from J; bases not matched to a gene: 7. The CDR3 consists of 15 residues. CDR3: CASSDGTGRNSPLHF. In nucleotides, the CDR3 is TGTGCCAGCAGCGACGGGACAGGGCGAAATTCACCCCTCCACTTT. The whole variable domain, filled in from reference TRBV28 and TRBJ1-6, reads DVKVTQSSRYLVKRTGEKVFLECVQDMDHENMFWYRQDPGLGLRLIYFSYDVKMKEKGDIPEGYSVSREKKERFSLILESASTNQTSMYLCASSDGTGRNSPLHFGNGTRLTVT.

The chain is built from TRBV4-2 and TRBJ1-1; the D is unclear. Deletions cut 0 bases from V and 1 base from J, with 15 bases between. In germline, CDR1 is LGHNA, CDR2 YNFKEQ. CDR3 length: 17 amino acids. CDR3 sequence: CASSQEPTLRGNTEAFF. Written as DNA, the CDR3 is TGTGCCAGCAGCCAAGAGCCCACTCTCCGGGGGAACACTGAAGCTTTCTTT.

V and J are TRBV5-1 and TRBJ1-6; unclear D gene. Trimming removed 0 bases from V and 6 bases from J, with 10 bases in between. CDR3 size: 15 residues. Germline CDR1 reads SGHRS; CDR2 reads YFSETQ. Written as DNA, the CDR3 is TGCGCCAGCAGCTTGGAGGGAACTACTAATTCACCCCTCCACTTT. As protein: CASSLEGTTNSPLHF.

The V and J genes are TRBV4-2 and TRBJ1-2; TRBD1 matches 9 bases. CDR1 and CDR2 from the germline V gene are LGHNA and YNFKEQ. The V and J ends lost 3 bases and 5 bases, in that order; junction bases with no gene match: 10. The CDR3 contains 16 residues. The CDR3 spells CASSQPNRGLEYGYTF. Written as DNA, the CDR3 is TGTGCCAGCAGCCAGCCCAACAGGGGGCTTGAATATGGCTACACCTTC.

This chain's CDR3 is CASSQDRLNGAFF. The DNA for the CDR3 is TGCGCCAGCAGCCAAGATCGGCTCAACGGAGCTTTCTTT. J is TRBJ1-1 and V is TRBV4-1, with D unclear. From germline, CDR1 is MGHRA and CDR2 YSYEKL. V shed 0 bases and J shed 10 bases, with 12 bases lying between them. This CDR3 has 13 amino acids.

The chain combines TRBV4-3 with TRBJ1-4; TRBD1 matches 7 bases. The CDR3 extends over 16 amino acids. V dropped 4 bases and J dropped 3; count of bases not matched to a gene: 8. Germline V gene sequence: CDR1 LGHNA, CDR2 YSLEER. Here the CDR3 DNA reads TGCGCCAGCAGCCGGTATGTTGGGACAGCTAATGAAAAACTGTTTTTT. Its protein is CASSRYVGTANEKLFF.

The genes are TRBV7-9 and TRBJ2-3; TRBD2 is a possible D gene (6 bases). Germline V lookup: CDR1 SEHNR, CDR2 FQNEAQ (reference sequence). Trimming cost V 6 bases and J 1 base, with 17 bases left between them. This CDR3 contains 16 residues. The CDR3 sequence: CASRPPGLRGTDTQYF. CDR3 nucleotide sequence: TGTGCCAGCAGGCCTCCGGGACTTCGGGGCACAGATACGCAGTATTTT.

Only a few counts were recorded for this clone. V and J are TRBV7-2 and TRBJ2-7, with TRBD2 matching 8 bases. V was pared by 5 bases and J by 7 bases, with 10 bases of the junction left unmatched. This CDR3 comprises 14 residues. The V gene's germline CDR1 is SGHTA and CDR2 FQGNSA. The CDR3, as DNA: TGTGCCAGCAGCACCCCGGGGGGGGCGCGTGAGCAGTACTTC. It encodes CASSTPGGAREQYF.

The chain uses TRBV4-3 and TRBJ1-3; possible D gene TRBD1, 6 bases. Germline-derived CDR1 and CDR2 are LGHNA and YSLEER. The CDR3 extends over 16 amino acids. The V end was cut by 1 base, the J end by 0 bases, with 10 bases between. CDR3 amino acids: CASSQGAGASGNTIYF. The CDR3 DNA follows: TGCGCCAGCAGCCAAGGGGCAGGGGCCTCTGGAAACACCATATATTTT.

The chain joins TRBV10-3 to TRBJ1-2, with D perhaps matching TRBD1 (5 bases). Germline CDR1 reads ENHRY; CDR2 reads SYGVKD. Trimming took off 7 bases at V and 8 bases at J, with 17 bases between the two ends. The CDR3 has 13 amino acids. CDR3 region: CAITPDGQYGYTF. The CDR3 DNA is TGTGCCATCACTCCTGACGGACAATACGGCTACACCTTC.

The chain uses TRBV13 and TRBJ1-3; tentatively, D is TRBD1 (6 bases). V lost 7 bases, J lost 0 bases, and 25 bases lay in between. The CDR3 runs to 19 residues. Germline V gene sequence: CDR1 PRHDT, CDR2 FYEKMQ (reference sequence). CDR3 loop: CASTDRGAISRFSGNTIYF. The CDR3 DNA is TGTGCCAGCACAGATCGGGGGGCGATTAGTCGCTTCTCTGGAAACACCATATATTTT.

The V and J genes are TRBV9 and TRBJ1-1; 11 bases map to TRBD1. The CDR3 runs 16 residues. CDR1 SGDLS and CDR2 YYNGEE come from the germline V gene. V gave up 2 bases and J gave up 4 bases; unmatched junction bases: 7. CDR3 coding DNA: TGTGCCAGCAGCGTCGGGACAGGGGGTTTGGGCACTGAAGCTTTCTTT. This translates into CASSVGTGGLGTEAFF.